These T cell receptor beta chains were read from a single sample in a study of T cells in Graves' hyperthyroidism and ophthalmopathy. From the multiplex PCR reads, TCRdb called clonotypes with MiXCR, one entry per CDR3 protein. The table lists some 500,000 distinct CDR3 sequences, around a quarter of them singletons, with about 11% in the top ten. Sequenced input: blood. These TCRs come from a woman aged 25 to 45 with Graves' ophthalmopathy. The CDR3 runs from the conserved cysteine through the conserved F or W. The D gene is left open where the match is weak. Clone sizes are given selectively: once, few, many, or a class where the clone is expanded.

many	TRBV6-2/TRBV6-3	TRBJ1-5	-	TGTGCCAGCACTCGCGCGGGGTCGGGCAATCAGCCCCAGCATTTT	CASTRAGSGNQPQHF
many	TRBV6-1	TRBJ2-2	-	TGTGCCAGCACCGGGGGAACCGGGGAGCTGTTTTTT	CASTGGTGELFF
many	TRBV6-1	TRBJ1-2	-	TGTGCCAGCAGTGGGTATCAGGGACTTCAAGGGGGCTATGGCTACACCTTC	CASSGYQGLQGGYGYTF
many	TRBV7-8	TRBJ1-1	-	TGTGCCAGCAGCACAACGGGCAGGGCCTTTGCTTTCTTT	CASSTTGRAFAFF
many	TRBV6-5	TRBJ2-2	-	TGTGCCAGCAGTTACTCTTACGGGACGCCCATCACCGGGGAGCTGTTTTTT	CASSYSYGTPITGELFF
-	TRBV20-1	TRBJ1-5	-	TGCAGTACAGGGTATAGCAATCAGCCCCAGCATTTT	CSTGYSNQPQHF
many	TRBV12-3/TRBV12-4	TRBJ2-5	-	TGTGCCAGCAGTCCGCGGGGAAACCAAGAGACCCAGTACTTC	CASSPRGNQETQYF
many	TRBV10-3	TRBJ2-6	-	TGTGCCATCAGTGGTGGGGACTTGGGGGCCAACGTCCTGACTTTC	CAISGGDLGANVLTF
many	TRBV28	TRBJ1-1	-	TGTGCCAGCAGTTTCCTCAGCTATGGGGCAACCCGTGACACTGAAGCTTTCTTT	CASSFLSYGATRDTEAFF
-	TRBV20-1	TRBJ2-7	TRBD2	TGCAGTGCTAGTAATACGGGAGGGCCCTACGAGCAGTACTTC	CSASNTGGPYEQYF
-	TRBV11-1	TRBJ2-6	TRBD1	TGTGCCAGCAGGGGACAGGGTTTCAACTCTGGGGCCAACGTCCTGACTTTC	CASRGQGFNSGANVLTF
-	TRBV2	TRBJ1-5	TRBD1	TGTGCCAGCAAGGGACAGCTCAATCAGCCCCAGCATTTT	CASKGQLNQPQHF
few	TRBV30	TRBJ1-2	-	TGTGCCTGGAGCCCCGGAAACTATGGCTACACCTTC	CAWSPGNYGYTF
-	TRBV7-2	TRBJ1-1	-	TGTGCCAGCAGCATTAAACAGTCGAAGACTGAAGCTTTCTTT	CASSIKQSKTEAFF
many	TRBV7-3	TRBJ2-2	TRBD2	TGTGCCAGCAGCTTCTCAGGACTAGCTCCTGGGGAGCTGTTTTTT	CASSFSGLAPGELFF
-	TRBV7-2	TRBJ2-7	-	TGTGCCAGCAGCTTAGCGTTAGGGGGTAAGGGGTTTGGCTTTCCTTACGAGCAGTACTTC	CASSLALGGKGFGFPYEQYF
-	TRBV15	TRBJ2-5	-	TGTGCCACCAGCAGAGCCGCCAGGCCCCAAGAGACCCAGTACTTC	CATSRAARPQETQYF
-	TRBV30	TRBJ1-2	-	TGTGCCTGGAGTGTTAATGAGGACAGAAGTGGCTACACCTTC	CAWSVNEDRSGYTF
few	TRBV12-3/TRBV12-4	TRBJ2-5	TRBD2	TGTGCCAGTTCCTTCGGGGGGGCCGTAGAGACCCAGTACTTC	CASSFGGAVETQYF
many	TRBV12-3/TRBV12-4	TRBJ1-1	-	TGTGCCAGCAGTTTAATAGGGGGGGGTCACACTGAAGCTTTCTTT	CASSLIGGGHTEAFF
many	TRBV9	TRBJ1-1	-	TGTGCCAGCAGCGTTGTACCCACACAGAACACTGAAGCTTTCTTT	CASSVVPTQNTEAFF
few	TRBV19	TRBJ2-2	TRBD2	TGTGCCAGCGGGACTAGCGGGGGGGTCACCGGGGAGCTGTTTTTT	CASGTSGGVTGELFF
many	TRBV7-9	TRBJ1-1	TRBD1	TGTGCCAGCAGCTTCCGGACAGGGCTGAACACTGAAGCTTTCTTT	CASSFRTGLNTEAFF
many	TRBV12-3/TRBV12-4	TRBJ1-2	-	TGTGCCAGCAGTTTAGATCCAGGGAGCTATGGCTACACCTTC	CASSLDPGSYGYTF
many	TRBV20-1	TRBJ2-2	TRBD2	TGCAGTGCTAGAGATTTAGCGGGGGGCCTGGGGCCGAACACCGGGGAGCTGTTTTTT	CSARDLAGGLGPNTGELFF
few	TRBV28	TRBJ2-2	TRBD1	TGTGCCAGCAGTTCAGGGGGCTACACCGGGGAGCTGTTTTTT	CASSSGGYTGELFF
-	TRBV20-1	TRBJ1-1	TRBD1	TGCAGTGCTTCAGGGGGCTCGTGGACTGAAGCTTTCTTT	CSASGGSWTEAFF
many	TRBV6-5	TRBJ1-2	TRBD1	TGTGCCAGCAGTTTACCGGGACAGGGGGGCTATGGCTACACCTTC	CASSLPGQGGYGYTF
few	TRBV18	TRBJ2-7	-	TGTGCCAGCTCACCGGCCGGGACGGTCTCCTACGAGCAGTACTTC	CASSPAGTVSYEQYF
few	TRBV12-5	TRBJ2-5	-	TGTGCTAGTGGCCGGACGGTGGAGACCCAGTACTTC	CASGRTVETQYF
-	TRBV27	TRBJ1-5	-	TGTGCCAGCAGGGACGCCAATCAGCCCCAGCATTTT	CASRDANQPQHF
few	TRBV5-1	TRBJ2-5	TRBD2	TGCGCCAGCAGCTATGGACTAGCGGAGGGGGAGACCCAGTACTTC	CASSYGLAEGETQYF
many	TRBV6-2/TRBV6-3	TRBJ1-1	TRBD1	TGTGCCAGCAGGTCCCGGGACAGGGGGATGGAAGCTTTCTTT	CASRSRDRGMEAFF
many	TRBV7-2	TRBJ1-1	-	TGTGCCAGCAGCGCACAGGAGAACACTGAAGCTTTCTTT	CASSAQENTEAFF
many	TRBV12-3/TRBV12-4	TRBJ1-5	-	TGTGCCAGCAGTTTAAGTGGCCAGGGGAACAATCAGCCCCAGCATTTT	CASSLSGQGNNQPQHF
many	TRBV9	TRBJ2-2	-	TGTGCCAGCAGCCCGGGACTTTGGAACACCGGGGAGCTGTTTTTT	CASSPGLWNTGELFF
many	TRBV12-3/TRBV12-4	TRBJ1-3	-	TGTGCCAGCTCCCCGGGTTCCTACTCTGGAAACACCATATATTTT	CASSPGSYSGNTIYF
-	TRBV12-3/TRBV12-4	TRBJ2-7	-	TGTGCCAGCAGCCGGGACGCGAGCTCCTACGAGCAGTACTTC	CASSRDASSYEQYF
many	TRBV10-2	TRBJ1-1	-	TGCGCCAGCAGAATGGGTTGGGGAAACACTGAAGCTTTCTTT	CASRMGWGNTEAFF
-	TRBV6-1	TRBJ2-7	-	TGTGCCAGCAGTGAAGCCGCTACACAGGGCTACGAGCAGTACTTC	CASSEAATQGYEQYF
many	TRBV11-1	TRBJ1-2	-	TGTGCCAGCAGCTACCCGCCTGAGATTTTTAACTATGGCTACACCTTC	CASSYPPEIFNYGYTF
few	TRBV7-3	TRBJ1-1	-	TGTGCCAGCAGCTCCCTGGGACCGAACACTGAAGCTTTCTTT	CASSSLGPNTEAFF
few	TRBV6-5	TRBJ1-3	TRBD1	TGTGCCAGCAGTTACACCAGGGACAGGGATAGTGGAAACACCATATATTTT	CASSYTRDRDSGNTIYF